One and the same sample provided the 19 T cell receptor beta chains below, sequenced in a study of OX40 agonist ivuxolimab in advanced cancers. Libraries were prepared through the immunoSEQ multiplex PCR assay. This immuneACCESS table, as held by TCRdb, lists in-frame sequences with V and J called but not all clones. Of the missing ones, under half trace to an unresolved V gene in checked studies; the others have no known cause. This sample gives some 49,000 clones in total; around 85% of them show up just once. The ten largest account for 20% of the sample. The starting material was CD4+ or CD8+ T cells sorted from blood, obtained in a trial of the OX40 agonist ivuxolimab. The source of these receptors is an adult with an advanced solid tumor such as melanoma, head and neck, liver or kidney cancer.

This chain joins TRBV6-6 and TRBJ1-3; 7 bases are shared with TRBD1. The CDR3 runs 13 residues. With 5 bases clipped from V and 2 bases from J, the junction kept 0 bases outside the gene matches. CDR1 MNHNY and CDR2 SVGAGI come from the germline V gene (reference sequence). CDR3 loop: CASSQGAGNTIYF. CDR3 bases: TGTGCCAGCAGTCAGGGGGCTGGAAACACCATATATTTT.

The CDR3 nucleotides are TGTGCCAGCAGCGTGCTCGGCGTCTCGTTGGGGAACACTGAAGCTTTCTTT. It encodes CASSVLGVSLGNTEAFF. This chain links TRBV7-8 with TRBJ1-1; D is undetermined. Germline CDR1 and CDR2: SGHVS and FQNEAQ. Trimming took off 5 bases at V and 1 base at J, with 20 bases between the two ends. The CDR3 has 17 amino acids.

This chain uses TRBV10-3 with TRBJ1-5, with a weak D call TRBD1 (5 bases). Between the trimmed V and J ends, which lost 0 bases and 5 bases, there was a span of 11 bases. Germline assignment: CDR1 ENHRY and CDR2 SYGVKD. The CDR3 sequence is 15 residues long. CDR3 nucleotides: TGTGCCATCAGTGAGTCCGGGGCTGGCGATCAGCCCCAGCATTTT. Amino acids: CAISESGAGDQPQHF.

For this clone: A junction boundary mismatches the germline segment, possibly from a read error. The CDR3 sequence: CSVEGQGGIDTQYF. In nucleotides, the CDR3 is TGCAGCGTGGAAGGACAGGGCGGGATAGATACGCAGTATTTT. This chain links TRBV29-1 with TRBJ2-3; 8 bases are shared with TRBD1. Germline V gene data show CDR1 as SQVTM and CDR2 as ANQGSEA. CDR3 length: 14 amino acids.

The gene calls are TRBV14 and TRBJ2-3, with TRBD1 identical over 7 bases. V gave up 4 bases and J gave up 6 bases; unmatched junction bases: 7. The CDR3 runs 14 residues. The germline CDR1 and CDR2 sequences are SGHDN and FVKESK. The chain's CDR3 is CASSPDRDDDTQYF. CDR3 in DNA: TGTGCCAGCAGCCCTGACAGGGACGACGATACGCAGTATTTT.

The chain employs TRBV5-4 and TRBJ2-1, with TRBD1 matching over 8 bases. The germline CDR1 and CDR2 sequences are SGHNT and YYREEE (reference sequence). The CDR3 consists of 16 residues. With 0 bases clipped from V and 3 bases from J, the junction kept 5 bases outside the gene matches. The CDR3 coding sequence is TGTGCCAGCAGCTTGGTTACAGGGGGTCTCTACAATGAGCAGTTCTTC. Amino acids: CASSLVTGGLYNEQFF.

The CDR3 here is CASSMQGADYNEQFF. The CDR3 DNA follows: TGTGCCAGCAGTATGCAGGGAGCGGACTACAATGAGCAGTTCTTC. The V call is TRBV6-5, the J call TRBJ2-1, with D possibly being TRBD1 or TRBD2 (5 bases each). Germline CDR1 MNHEY, CDR2 SVGAGI. V shed 5 bases and J shed 3 bases, with 14 bases lying between them. The length of the CDR3 is 15 residues.

The V call is TRBV30, the J call TRBJ2-7, with D perhaps matching TRBD2 (5 bases). V was clipped by 5 bases and J by 3 bases, with 14 bases between them. The CDR3 has 13 residues. CDR1 and CDR2 from the germline V gene are GTSNPN and SVGIG (reference sequence). The CDR3 nucleotides read TGTGCCTGGGGGAGTGGGTCCGGCTACGAGCAGTACTTC. The encoded protein is CAWGSGSGYEQYF.

V usage is TRBV19 and J usage is TRBJ1-6; no clear D. V dropped 1 base and J dropped 6 bases, with 4 bases sitting between them. The CDR3 sequence is 13 residues long. The germline gives CDR1 LNHDA, CDR2 SQIVND (reference sequence). CDR3 nucleotide sequence: TGTGCCAGTAGTATAGGCGGTAATTCACCCCTCCACTTT. Its translation is CASSIGGNSPLHF.

The V and J genes are TRBV10-3 and TRBJ1-2; perhaps TRBD1 as D (5 bases). V was trimmed by 9 bases and J by 2 bases, leaving 13 bases between them. The CDR3 consists of 13 residues. Germline loops: CDR1 ENHRY, CDR2 SYGVKD. In DNA, the CDR3 is TGTGCCATAATGGACACGATCAACTATGGCTACACCTTC. It encodes CAIMDTINYGYTF.

The chain carries TRBV28 and TRBJ2-5; D might be TRBD1 (6 bases). The germline V gene has CDR1 MDHEN and CDR2 SYDVKM. Trimming shortened V by 5 bases and J by 1 base, and 11 bases separated the two germline ends. The CDR3 is made up of 14 amino acids. CDR3 residues: CASSNAGVQETQYF. The CDR3 DNA sequence: TGTGCCAGCAGTAACGCAGGGGTCCAAGAGACCCAGTACTTC. The full variable domain, completed using reference TRBV28 and TRBJ2-5, is DVKVTQSSRYLVKRTGEKVFLECVQDMDHENMFWYRQDPGLGLRLIYFSYDVKMKEKGDIPEGYSVSREKKERFSLILESASTNQTSMYLCASSNAGVQETQYFGPGTRLLVL.

This sequence joins TRBV4-1 and TRBJ1-4; D ambiguous. Trimming pared 5 bases from V and 1 base from J, leaving 8 bases between. CDR1 MGHRA and CDR2 YSYEKL come from the germline V gene. This CDR3 is built from 14 residues. This CDR3 is CASSSLGTNEKLFF. The CDR3 DNA is TGCGCCAGCAGCTCCCTAGGAACTAATGAAAAACTGTTTTTT.

The chain joins TRBV7-8 to TRBJ1-5; TRBD1 matches at 7 bases. CDR1 is SGHVS and CDR2 is FQNEAQ in the germline V gene. V gave up 4 bases and J gave up 11 bases; unmatched junction bases: 8. CDR3 length: 13 amino acids. The CDR3 reads CASSSREGASQHF. The CDR3 region has the DNA TGTGCCAGCAGCTCCCGGGAGGGGGCGTCCCAGCATTTT.

The rearrangement links TRBV27 to TRBJ2-1; D gene ambiguous. The CDR3 is 17 amino acids. The ends were cut back, 2 bases at V and 3 bases at J, with 17 bases in the middle. The germline V gene encodes CDR1 MNHEY and CDR2 SMNVEV (reference sequence). The CDR3 bases are TGTGCCAGCAGTTTACGCCTCCGGGCCGAGAACTACAATGAGCAGTTCTTC. It yields the protein CASSLRLRAENYNEQFF.

The chain couples TRBV28 to TRBJ2-1; maybe TRBD2 (5 bases). The V gene lost 6 bases and the J gene lost 8 bases, with 8 bases spanning the gap. The CDR3 has 11 residues. Germline V CDR1 and CDR2: MDHEN, SYDVKM. The chain's CDR3 is CASRTDYEQFF. Here the CDR3 DNA reads TGTGCCAGCAGGACGGACTATGAGCAGTTCTTC.

The chain is built from TRBV6-5 and TRBJ2-7, with D possibly being TRBD2 (5 bases). Germline V gives CDR1 MNHEY, CDR2 SVGAGI. The CDR3 is 12 residues long. V was clipped by 6 bases and J by 2 bases, with 8 bases between them. CDR3 sequence (DNA): TGTGCCAGCAGCGGGATTACCTACGAGCAGTACGTC. This encodes CASSGITYEQYV.

V and J are TRBV9 and TRBJ2-1; TRBD2 agrees at 13 bases. The CDR3 length is 18 residues. With V trimmed by 4 bases and J by 8 bases, 15 bases remained unmatched. CDR1 is SGDLS and CDR2 is YYNGEE in the germline V gene. The CDR3, as DNA: TGTGCCAGCAGCCTACCCACTAGCGGGGGGGCCCCTTCGTATGAGCAGTTCTTC. Translation: CASSLPTSGGAPSYEQFF. Looking up the rest from reference TRBV9 and TRBJ2-1 gives the full variable domain: DSGVTQTPKHLITATGQRVTLRCSPRSGDLSVYWYQQSLDQGLQFLIQYYNGEERAKGNILERFSAQQFPDLHSELNLSSLELGDSALYFCASSLPTSGGAPSYEQFFGPGTRLTVL.

V is TRBV5-1 and J is TRBJ2-3, with TRBD1 identical over 8 bases. In germline, CDR1 is SGHRS, CDR2 YFSETQ. The junction had 9 bases not matched to a gene; V was cut back by 4 bases and J by 5 bases. CDR3 length equals 15 residues. CDR3 region: CASSLRTGTLDTQYF. The CDR3 nucleotides are TGCGCCAGCAGCCTTCGGACAGGGACGTTAGATACGCAGTATTTT.

This clone appeared many times. The genes are TRBV5-4 and TRBJ2-7; D not resolved. The length of the CDR3 is 11 residues. V was clipped by 3 bases and J by 7 bases, with 8 bases between them. The V gene's germline CDR1 is SGHNT and CDR2 YYREEE (reference sequence). The CDR3 loop reads CASSWAGEQYF. Written as DNA, the CDR3 is TGTGCCAGCAGCTGGGCTGGGGAGCAGTACTTC.